Given below is one T cell receptor (beta chain) in context. The repertoire was sequenced with immunoSEQ multiplex PCR; TCRdb's copy has only in-frame clones and lacks some. The sample lists hundreds of thousands of clones; around nine tenths were seen once. This sample stems from a study of blood T cell repertoires in COVID-19. Study at large: Specimens from acute and convalescent COVID-19 originated in the United States, Italy and Spain. T cells, B-cell-depleted T cells, or PBMCs provided the cDNA or gDNA that served as material.

Everyone who took part was 18 to 89 years old, and they came from about two dozen US areas. Trimming removed 7 bases from V and 2 bases from J; junction bases left unmatched: 14. This CDR3 contains 18 residues. From germline, CDR1 is MDHEN and CDR2 SYDVKM. Sample: PBMCs or T cells enriched from blood (not recorded which). The source of this sequence is a woman between 45 and 65 years old who had recovered from COVID-19. V usage is TRBV28 and J usage is TRBJ2-3; 11 bases match TRBD1. The CDR3 nucleotides read TGTGCCAGCACCATCCTGGCCGGGACAGGGGGTCCCACAGATACGCAGTATTTT. Its protein is CASTILAGTGGPTDTQYF.